These T cell receptor beta chains were read from a single sample in a study of blood T cell repertoires in COVID-19. Generated by immunoSEQ multiplex PCR, the TCRdb table keeps only in-frame clones and is missing some. Among roughly 200,000 clones listed, 85% were seen once. Sequencing was done on a sample of PBMCs or T cells enriched from blood (not recorded which). These receptors came from a middle-aged man who had recovered from COVID-19. Both conserved end residues are part of each CDR3. A D gene is named only where the DNA matches it firmly. Clone size is shown for a subset of rows, as once, few, many or a class of expanded clone.

V gene,D gene,clone size,J gene,CDR3 DNA,CDR3 protein
TRBV20-1,NA,NA,TRBJ2-1,TGCAGTGCTAGTGAAAGCGGGTTCTCCTACAATGAGCAGTTCTTC,CSASESGFSYNEQFF
TRBV6-2/TRBV6-3,TRBD1,NA,TRBJ2-7,TGTGCCAGCAGTTACGGACAGGAGATCTACGAGCAGTACTTC,CASSYGQEIYEQYF
TRBV10-2,TRBD2,NA,TRBJ2-1,TGCGCCAGCACGCGAGCTAGCGGAACCTACAATGAGCAGTTCTTC,CASTRASGTYNEQFF
TRBV7-9,NA,NA,TRBJ2-3,TGTGCCAGCAGCTTATGGGGCGATACGCAGTATTTT,CASSLWGDTQYF
TRBV24-1,NA,NA,TRBJ2-5,TGTGCCACCAGTGATTTGTTTGGGAGAGGAGAGACCCAGTACTTC,CATSDLFGRGETQYF
TRBV3-1/TRBV3-2,NA,NA,TRBJ1-2,TGTGCCAGCAGCCAAATGGCAGGGTTCAACTATGGCTACACCTTC,CASSQMAGFNYGYTF
TRBV24-1,TRBD1,NA,TRBJ1-5,TGTGCCACCAGTGACACAGGGGGAGGGCAGCCCCAGCATTTT,CATSDTGGGQPQHF
TRBV24-1,TRBD2,NA,TRBJ2-5,TGTGCCACCAGTGATGAAACCGGGACTAGCGGGAAAAAAGTAGGTCGAGAGACCCAGTACTTC,CATSDETGTSGKKVGRETQYF
TRBV7-3,TRBD2,NA,TRBJ2-1,TGTGCCAGCAGCTTAATTCGGCGGGAGGGCCGCGATGAGCAGTTCTTC,CASSLIRREGRDEQFF
TRBV4-2,NA,few,TRBJ2-3,TGTGCCAGCAGCCAAGAGTTGACAGATGGCACAGATACGCAGTATTTT,CASSQELTDGTDTQYF
TRBV12-3/TRBV12-4,NA,NA,TRBJ2-7,TGTGCCAGCAGTTTGGGCGGGGCAGAGCAGTACTTC,CASSLGGAEQYF
TRBV19,TRBD1,few,TRBJ2-1,TGTGCCGCCGACGCAGGGACAGGGGGGCGAGGTGAGCAGTTCTTC,CAADAGTGGRGEQFF
TRBV11-2,TRBD1,NA,TRBJ2-7,TGTGCCAGCAGCTTATTGGGACGGGACAGAGACTACGAGCAGTACTTC,CASSLLGRDRDYEQYF
TRBV5-1,TRBD2,NA,TRBJ2-7,TGCGCCAGCAGCGATAGGACTAGCGGGAGATCCGAGCAGTACTTC,CASSDRTSGRSEQYF
TRBV19,NA,NA,TRBJ2-7,TGTGCCAGTAGTATTCTTTGGAGGCAGGACCCTGCCTACGAGCAGTACTTC,CASSILWRQDPAYEQYF
TRBV30,NA,NA,TRBJ2-3,TGTGCCTGGAGTGCCGGACAGCGCACAGATACGCAGTATTTT,CAWSAGQRTDTQYF
TRBV10-3,NA,NA,TRBJ1-2,TGTGCCATCAGTGGGACAGCGTCTAACTATGGCTACACCTTC,CAISGTASNYGYTF
TRBV21-1,NA,NA,TRBJ2-7,TGTGCCGGCTGCGGGGGTTATCCCTACGAGCAGTACTTC,CAGCGGYPYEQYF
TRBV10-1,NA,few,TRBJ2-2,TGCGCCAGCAGTGAGATCGGTGGAGCCAACACCGGGGAGCTGTTTTTT,CASSEIGGANTGELFF
TRBV11-2,TRBD2,NA,TRBJ2-6,TGTGCCAGCCATGGACTAGCGGATCACTCTGGGGCCAACGTCCTGACTTTC,CASHGLADHSGANVLTF
TRBV5-4,TRBD2,once,TRBJ2-1,TGTGCCAGCAGCCCCGGGACTAGCGGGAGCTATGAGCAGTTCTTC,CASSPGTSGSYEQFF
TRBV5-5,TRBD1,NA,TRBJ1-1,TGTGCCAGCAGACGGGACAGCTTGAGGAACACTGAAGCTTTCTTT,CASRRDSLRNTEAFF
TRBV15,TRBD1,NA,TRBJ1-4,TGTGCCACCAGCGGAACCCGGGGACAGGGAGATGAAAAACTGTTTTTT,CATSGTRGQGDEKLFF
TRBV15,NA,NA,TRBJ1-5,TGTGCCACCAGCAGAGGTATCAATCAGCCCCAGCATTTT,CATSRGINQPQHF
TRBV18,NA,NA,TRBJ2-1,TGTGCCAGCTCACCGACGCCAGGGCACAATGAGCAGTTCTTC,CASSPTPGHNEQFF
TRBV4-1,TRBD2,NA,TRBJ2-7,TGCGCCAGCAGCCAAGGCGGGGGGCACTACGAGCAGTACTTC,CASSQGGGHYEQYF
TRBV6-5,NA,NA,TRBJ1-1,TGTGCCAGCAGTTACCGGGGGGGGAACACTGAAGCTTTCTTT,CASSYRGGNTEAFF
TRBV28,NA,few,TRBJ2-7,TGTGCCAGCAGTTTGAGGCACTACGAGCAGTACTTC,CASSLRHYEQYF
TRBV28,TRBD1,NA,TRBJ1-5,TGTGCCAGCAGAGGGACAGGGAAAACTCAGCCCCAGCATTTT,CASRGTGKTQPQHF
TRBV16,TRBD2,NA,TRBJ2-7,TGTGCCAGCAGCCCCACAATCGAACTAGCGGACTACGAGCAGTACTTC,CASSPTIELADYEQYF
TRBV5-4,TRBD2,NA,TRBJ2-7,TGTGCCAGCAGCTTTAGGGCTAGCGGGCCACGTTGCGAGCAGTACTTC,CASSFRASGPRCEQYF
TRBV28,NA,NA,TRBJ1-1,TGTGCCAGCAGAACACACGGAACTATCACTGAAGCTTTCTTT,CASRTHGTITEAFF
TRBV9,TRBD2,NA,TRBJ2-5,TGTGCCAGCAGCGTGGGCGGGAGGGGGCCCGGAGAGACCCAGTACTTC,CASSVGGRGPGETQYF
TRBV18,NA,NA,TRBJ2-1,TGTGCCAGCTCACGGGCGGGTCTAGGGAATGAGCAGTTCTTC,CASSRAGLGNEQFF
TRBV29-1,NA,NA,TRBJ2-7,TGCAGCGTTGAATTTGCGGATTCCTACGAGCAGTACTTC,CSVEFADSYEQYF
TRBV10-3,NA,NA,TRBJ2-7,TGTGCCATCAGTGAGACCGTGACTAGGGGTCCCTACGAGCAGTACTTC,CAISETVTRGPYEQYF
TRBV18,TRBD1,NA,TRBJ2-7,TGTGCCAGCTCACCTAAGGACAGGGGGCGGTACGAGCAGTACTTC,CASSPKDRGRYEQYF
TRBV6-2/TRBV6-3,TRBD1,NA,TRBJ2-1,TGTGCCAGCAGCCAAGGACAGGGACAGTTCTTC,CASSQGQGQFF
TRBV4-1,NA,once,TRBJ1-6,TGCGCCAGATCAATCGCCGAACCTCTCCTAGATAATTCACCCCTCCACTTT,CARSIAEPLLDNSPLHF
TRBV6-4,TRBD2,many,TRBJ2-1,TGTGCCAGCAGTGACGGACTAGCGGGGAATGAGCAGTTCTTC,CASSDGLAGNEQFF
TRBV19,TRBD2,NA,TRBJ2-1,TGTGCCAGTAGTCTTGGACTAGCGGGAGAGACCTACAATGAGCAGTTCTTC,CASSLGLAGETYNEQFF
TRBV28,NA,NA,TRBJ2-7,TGTGCCGTGAACGCTCCGAGGGAGCAGTACTTC,CAVNAPREQYF
TRBV30,TRBD1,NA,TRBJ1-2,TGTGCCTCCGGTCGGGGACAGGGATATGGCTACACCTTC,CASGRGQGYGYTF
TRBV29-1,NA,NA,TRBJ2-1,TGCAGCGGGGACTGGCCCAATGAGCAGTTCTTC,CSGDWPNEQFF
TRBV5-4,TRBD2,many,TRBJ2-7,TGTGCCAGCAGCTTGTCTAGCGGGGCCTACGAGCAGTACTTC,CASSLSSGAYEQYF
TRBV28,NA,NA,TRBJ2-7,TGTGCCAGCAGTTTTGAACTCTCCTACGAGCAGTACTTC,CASSFELSYEQYF
TRBV18,NA,NA,TRBJ2-2,TGTGCCAGCTCACCACCGACAGTCGGGGAGCTGTTTTTT,CASSPPTVGELFF
TRBV7-2,NA,NA,TRBJ1-4,TGTGCCAGCAGCCGCAGAGGGATGAGAGAAAAACTGTTTTTT,CASSRRGMREKLFF
TRBV6-5,NA,NA,TRBJ1-3,TGTGCCAGCAGTTATACAGGGAGTAAGTCCGGAAACACCATATATTTT,CASSYTGSKSGNTIYF
TRBV28,NA,NA,TRBJ1-1,TGTGCCAGCAGCCAATCGCAGGGTTTGAACACTGAAGCTTTCTTT,CASSQSQGLNTEAFF
TRBV7-2,NA,few,TRBJ2-2,TGTGCCAGCAGCTTATTTTGGCCTAGACAGGCGCGAGACACCGGGGAGCTGTTTTTT,CASSLFWPRQARDTGELFF
TRBV27,NA,NA,TRBJ2-7,TGTGCCAGCAGTTTATTAGGAGGGCACGAGCAGTACTTC,CASSLLGGHEQYF
TRBV15,NA,NA,TRBJ1-6,TGTGCCACCAGCAGAGTCGCGGGTCGGGATTCACCCCTCCACTTT,CATSRVAGRDSPLHF
TRBV10-3,TRBD1,NA,TRBJ1-6,TGTGCCATCAGTACTGACAGGGGTTCCGCACCCCTCCACTTT,CAISTDRGSAPLHF